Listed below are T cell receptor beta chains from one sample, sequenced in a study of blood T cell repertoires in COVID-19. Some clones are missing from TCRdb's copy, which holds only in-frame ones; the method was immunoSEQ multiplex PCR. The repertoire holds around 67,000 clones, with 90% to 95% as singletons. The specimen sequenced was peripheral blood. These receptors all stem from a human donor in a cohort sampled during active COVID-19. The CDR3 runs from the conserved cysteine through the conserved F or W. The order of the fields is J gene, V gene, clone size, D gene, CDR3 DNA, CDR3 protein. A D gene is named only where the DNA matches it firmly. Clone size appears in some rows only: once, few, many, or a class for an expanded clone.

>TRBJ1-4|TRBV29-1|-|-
TGCAGCGTTGAGGAGTCGGAGAAAAAGCTCGGTAATGAAAAACTGTTTTTT
CSVEESEKKLGNEKLFF
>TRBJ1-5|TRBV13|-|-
TGTGCCAGCAGCCAAGGGACGGGAGATCAGCCCCAGCATTTT
CASSQGTGDQPQHF
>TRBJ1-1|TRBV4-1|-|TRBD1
TGCGCCAGCAGCCCCATCGGACAGGGAACTTTCTTT
CASSPIGQGTFF
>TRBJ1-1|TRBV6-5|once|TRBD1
TGTGCCAGCAGTTACTCGCGTACAGGGGTTGGGACTGAAGCTTTCTTT
CASSYSRTGVGTEAFF
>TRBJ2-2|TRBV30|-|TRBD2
TGTGCCTGGACTCGGGGGGTCGGGGAGCTGTTTTTT
CAWTRGVGELFF
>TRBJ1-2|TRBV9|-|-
TGTGCCAGCATCGGGGTTTATGGCTACACCTTC
CASIGVYGYTF
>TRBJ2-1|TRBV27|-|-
TGTGCCAGCAGTTCACCAGGGTACACCTACAATGAGCAGTTCTTC
CASSSPGYTYNEQFF
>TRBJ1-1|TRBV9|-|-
TGTGCCAGCAGCGTAGGTCGGACTTTAAGCACTGAAGCTTTCTTT
CASSVGRTLSTEAFF
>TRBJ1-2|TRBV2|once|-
TGTGCCAGCAGTGATCACACCAAATTAAATAATAACTATGGCTACACCTTC
CASSDHTKLNNNYGYTF
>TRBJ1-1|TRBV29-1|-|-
TGCAGCTTCCAAACGTTTGAGGAAAGGAACACTGAAGCTTTCTTT
CSFQTFEERNTEAFF